The rows below give T cell receptor beta chains drawn from one sample of a study of blood T cell repertoires in COVID-19. Clones were sequenced by immunoSEQ multiplex PCR, and TCRdb holds only the in-frame ones, with some missing. Of some 40,000 clones detected, 88% appear once; the ten largest clones hold roughly 4.8%. The source material was peripheral blood. These receptors originate from a human donor in a cohort sampled during active COVID-19. CDR3s include the opening cysteine and the closing phenylalanine or tryptophan. The D gene is left open where the match is weak. Clone size, where shown, is once, few, many, or a class for clones that have expanded.

v_gene	d_gene	abundance	j_gene	CDR3nt	CDR3aa
TRBV7-3	.	.	TRBJ1-3	TGTGCCAGCAGCTTAGAGCGCTCTGGAAACACCATATATTTT	CASSLERSGNTIYF
TRBV6-5	.	.	TRBJ1-1	TGTGCCAGCAGTTACTCCCCCCCCGGAGGGGCCACTGAAGCTTTCTTT	CASSYSPPGGATEAFF
TRBV27	.	.	TRBJ2-7	TGTGCCAGCAGTTTGGCAGGACAAGGGTTCTACGAGCAGTACTTC	CASSLAGQGFYEQYF
TRBV11-2	.	.	TRBJ2-1	TGTGCCAGCAGCTTATACAGGGCCCGGGAAAATGAGCAGTTCTTC	CASSLYRARENEQFF
TRBV7-9	TRBD2	.	TRBJ2-7	TGTGCCAGCAGCTTAGCTCGAGCGGGAGTGGATGAGCAGTACTTC	CASSLARAGVDEQYF
TRBV9	TRBD1	.	TRBJ2-1	TGTGCCAGCAGCGTAGGGGGACAGGGGGAAGAGGAGTCGTTCTTC	CASSVGGQGEEESFF
TRBV7-7	.	.	TRBJ2-2	TGTGCTAGCAGCTCGCGAAATCCTTACACCGGGGAGCTGTTTTTT	CASSSRNPYTGELFF
TRBV28	TRBD1	.	TRBJ1-2	TGTGCCAGCTCGGGGACAGGAGCTAACTATGGCTACACCTTC	CASSGTGANYGYTF
TRBV6-1	TRBD1	.	TRBJ2-1	TGTGCCAGCAGTGGTCAAAGGACAGGGGCACTCCTTGCCTACAATGAGCAGTTCTTC	CASSGQRTGALLAYNEQFF
TRBV4-1	TRBD1	few	TRBJ2-7	TGCGCCAGCAGCCAATCCGGGACAGGGGCCTACGAGCAGTACTTC	CASSQSGTGAYEQYF
TRBV6-4	.	once	TRBJ2-1	TGTGCCAGCAGTGAATTGCGGGAACGATACAATGAGCAGTTCTTC	CASSELRERYNEQFF
TRBV28	.	.	TRBJ2-7	TGTGCCAGCAGTCATTCCTACGAGCAGTACTTC	CASSHSYEQYF
TRBV23-1	.	.	TRBJ1-1	TGCGCCAGCAGTCCGTCCCCCCTTCAGGGGATGGCTGAAGCTTTCTTT	CASSPSPLQGMAEAFF
TRBV6-2/TRBV6-3	TRBD1	.	TRBJ1-1	TGTGCCAGCAGTTGGAGACAGGGGCGCCCATGGAATCACGTCATGAACACTGAAGCTTTCTTT	CASSWRQGRPWNHVMNTEAFF
TRBV5-1	.	.	TRBJ1-4	TGCGCCAGCAGCTTGGGGCAGGGAGGGTCTAATGAAAAACTGTTTTTT	CASSLGQGGSNEKLFF
TRBV27	.	.	TRBJ1-5	TGTGCCAGCAGTTTTCGCAGGGGCGGCAATCAGCCCCAGCATTTT	CASSFRRGGNQPQHF
TRBV27	TRBD1	.	TRBJ2-3	TGTGCCAGCAGTCCTGGGGGACAGATCACAGATACGCAGTATTTT	CASSPGGQITDTQYF
TRBV28	.	.	TRBJ1-4	TGTGCCAGCAGCCCGAACAGGGTTGGCACTAATGAAAAACTGTTTTTT	CASSPNRVGTNEKLFF
TRBV19	.	.	TRBJ1-1	TGTGCCAGTAGTATCTCGACAGGAGGTCGTGAAGCTTTCTTT	CASSISTGGREAFF
TRBV27	TRBD2	.	TRBJ2-7	TGTGCCAGCAGTTCCCCTCGAGCGGGAGGTGGCTACGAGCAGTACTTC	CASSSPRAGGGYEQYF
TRBV28	.	once	TRBJ1-2	TGTGCCAGCAGTTTAGGAGGCCGGGATGTCTACACCTTC	CASSLGGRDVYTF
TRBV15	TRBD1	.	TRBJ2-3	TGTGCCACCAGCGGATCGACAGGGCCCACAGATACGCAGTATTTT	CATSGSTGPTDTQYF
TRBV7-2	.	.	TRBJ2-1	TGTGCCAGCAGCGAAAAAGAAACTAGTTACAATGAGCAGTTCTTC	CASSEKETSYNEQFF
TRBV7-6	TRBD1	.	TRBJ1-4	TGTGCCAGCAGCCCCGATCCCCAGGGGGCTAATGAAAAACTGTTTTTT	CASSPDPQGANEKLFF
TRBV28	.	.	TRBJ1-2	TGTGCCAGCAGTTTAAAGCCTCCGTATGGCTACACCTTC	CASSLKPPYGYTF
TRBV28	TRBD1	.	TRBJ1-1	TGTGCCAGCAGTTTGTCAGGGGGCACTGAAGCTTTCTTT	CASSLSGGTEAFF
TRBV28	.	.	TRBJ1-2	TGTGCCAGCAGTTTAGTGTTCAGGGATTATCAAAGGCGATATGGCTACACCTTC	CASSLVFRDYQRRYGYTF
TRBV28	.	.	TRBJ1-4	TGTGCCAGCAGCTTCTCTACAGTGTCCCGAAGCGGAAATGAAAAACTGTTTTTT	CASSFSTVSRSGNEKLFF
TRBV5-1	TRBD1	.	TRBJ2-7	TGCGCCAGCAGCTTTGGACAGGGAGCGAACGAGCAGTACTTC	CASSFGQGANEQYF
TRBV6-5	.	.	TRBJ1-5	TGTGCCAGCAACCCGCGGGGCCGGGGTCAGCCCCAGCATTTT	CASNPRGRGQPQHF
TRBV7-7	TRBD2	.	TRBJ2-3	TGTGCCAGCAGCCCAGGGACTAGCGGGAGCCCAGATACGCAGTATTTT	CASSPGTSGSPDTQYF
TRBV5-1	TRBD2	.	TRBJ2-5	TGCGCCAGCAGCTTGGGTCTAGCGGTAGGGTACCAAGAGACCCAGTACTTC	CASSLGLAVGYQETQYF
TRBV5-1	.	.	TRBJ1-1	TGCGCCAGCAGCACCGGGGAGGGTGGGATCACTGAAGCTTTCTTT	CASSTGEGGITEAFF
TRBV30	.	.	TRBJ2-1	TGTGCCTCCCTCACTAGTGGGAGTGGGGATGAGCAGTTCTTC	CASLTSGSGDEQFF
TRBV29-1	TRBD2	.	TRBJ2-1	TGCAGTGCGGGGCCTAGCGGAGGGGATGAGCAGTTCTTC	CSAGPSGGDEQFF
TRBV28	TRBD2	.	TRBJ2-1	TGTGCCAGCAGGATAGCGGGCCCGGAATACAATGAGCAGTTCTTC	CASRIAGPEYNEQFF
TRBV7-8	.	once	TRBJ2-7	TGTGCCAGCAGCTTAAGGAACAGCCAGTACGAGCAGTACTTC	CASSLRNSQYEQYF
TRBV6-5	.	.	TRBJ2-7	TGTGCCAGCAGTTACGAGCGGGCCTACGAGCAGTACTTC	CASSYERAYEQYF
TRBV6-6	TRBD1	once	TRBJ1-1	TGTGCCAGCAGTTACCGGGACAGGGTCACTGAAGCTTTCTTT	CASSYRDRVTEAFF
TRBV25-1	.	.	TRBJ2-7	TGTGCCAGCAGTGTATCCTACGAGCAGTACTTC	CASSVSYEQYF
TRBV9	.	.	TRBJ2-2	TGTGCCAGCAGCCCACGACTAGATCGGGCCGGGGAGCTGTTTTTT	CASSPRLDRAGELFF
TRBV3-1/TRBV3-2	.	.	TRBJ1-2	TGTGCCAGCAGCCCACCGGGAGCCCCGGGCTATGGCTACACCTTC	CASSPPGAPGYGYTF
TRBV7-9	.	.	TRBJ1-2	TGTGCCAGCAGCTTAGTGACAGCCAATAACTATGGCTACACCTTC	CASSLVTANNYGYTF
TRBV5-1	.	.	TRBJ1-3	TGCGCCAGCAGCGAGACAGCTTCTGGAAACACCATATATTTT	CASSETASGNTIYF